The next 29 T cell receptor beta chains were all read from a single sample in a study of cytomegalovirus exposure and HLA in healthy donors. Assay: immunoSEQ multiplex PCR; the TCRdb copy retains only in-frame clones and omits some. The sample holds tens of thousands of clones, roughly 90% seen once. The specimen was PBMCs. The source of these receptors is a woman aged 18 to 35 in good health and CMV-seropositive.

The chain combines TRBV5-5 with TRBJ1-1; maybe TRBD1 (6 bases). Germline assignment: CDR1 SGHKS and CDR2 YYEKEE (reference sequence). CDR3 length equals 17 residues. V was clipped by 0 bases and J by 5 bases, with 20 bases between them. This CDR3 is CASSLVSGFNRVTEAFF. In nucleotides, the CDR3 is TGTGCCAGCAGCTTGGTTTCGGGTTTTAACAGGGTAACTGAAGCTTTCTTT.

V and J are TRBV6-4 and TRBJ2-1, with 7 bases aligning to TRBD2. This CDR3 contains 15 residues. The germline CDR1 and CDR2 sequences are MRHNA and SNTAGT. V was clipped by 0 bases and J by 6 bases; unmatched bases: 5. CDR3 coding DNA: TGTGCCAGCAGTGACTCCTCTGGGGAGGGCAATGAGCAGTTCTTC. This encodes CASSDSSGEGNEQFF.

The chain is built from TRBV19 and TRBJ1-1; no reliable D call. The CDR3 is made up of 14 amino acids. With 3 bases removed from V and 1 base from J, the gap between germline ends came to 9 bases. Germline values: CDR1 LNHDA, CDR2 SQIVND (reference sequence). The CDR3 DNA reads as TGTGCCAGTAGTATGGGCACCTGGAACACTGAAGCTTTCTTT. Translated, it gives CASSMGTWNTEAFF.

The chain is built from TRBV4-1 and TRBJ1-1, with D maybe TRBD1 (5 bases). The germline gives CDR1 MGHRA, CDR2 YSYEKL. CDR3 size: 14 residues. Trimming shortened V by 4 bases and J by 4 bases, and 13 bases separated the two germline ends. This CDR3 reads CASSRTPDSTEAFF. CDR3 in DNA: TGCGCCAGCAGCCGGACGCCAGACAGCACTGAAGCTTTCTTT.

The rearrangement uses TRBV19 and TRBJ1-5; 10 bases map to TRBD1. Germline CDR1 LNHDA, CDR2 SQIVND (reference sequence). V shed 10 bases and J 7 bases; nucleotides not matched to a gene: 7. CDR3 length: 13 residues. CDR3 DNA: TGTGCCACTGGGACAGGGGTGACGCAGCCCCAGCATTTT. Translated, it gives CATGTGVTQPQHF. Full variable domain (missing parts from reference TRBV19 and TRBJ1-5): DGGITQSPKYLFRKEGQNVTLSCEQNLNHDAMYWYRQDPGQGLRLIYYSQIVNDFQKGDIAEGYSVSREKKESFPLTVTSAQKNPTAFYLCATGTGVTQPQHFGDGTRLSIL.

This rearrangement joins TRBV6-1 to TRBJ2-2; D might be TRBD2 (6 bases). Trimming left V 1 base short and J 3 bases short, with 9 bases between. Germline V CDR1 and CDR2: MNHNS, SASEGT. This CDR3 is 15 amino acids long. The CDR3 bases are TGTGCCAGCAGTGAAGTCACGGGAGACACCGGGGAGCTGTTTTTT. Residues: CASSEVTGDTGELFF.

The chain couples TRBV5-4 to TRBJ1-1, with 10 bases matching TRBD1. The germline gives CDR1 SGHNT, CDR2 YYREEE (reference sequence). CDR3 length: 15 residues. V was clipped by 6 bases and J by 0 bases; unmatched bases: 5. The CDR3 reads CASNPGQGLNTEAFF. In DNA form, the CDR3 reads TGTGCCAGCAACCCGGGACAGGGGCTGAACACTGAAGCTTTCTTT.

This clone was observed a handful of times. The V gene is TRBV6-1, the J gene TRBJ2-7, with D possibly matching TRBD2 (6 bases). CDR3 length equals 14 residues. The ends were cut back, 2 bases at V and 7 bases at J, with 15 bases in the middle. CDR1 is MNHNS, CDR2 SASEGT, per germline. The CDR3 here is CASSETGGYGEQYF. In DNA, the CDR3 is TGTGCCAGCAGTGAAACTGGAGGGTATGGGGAGCAGTACTTC.

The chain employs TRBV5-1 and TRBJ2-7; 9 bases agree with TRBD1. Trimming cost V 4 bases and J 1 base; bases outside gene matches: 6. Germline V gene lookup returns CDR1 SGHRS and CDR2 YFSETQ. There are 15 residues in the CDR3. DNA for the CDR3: TGCGCCAGCAGCGAACGGACAGGGGTATCCTACGAGCAGTACTTC. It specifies CASSERTGVSYEQYF.

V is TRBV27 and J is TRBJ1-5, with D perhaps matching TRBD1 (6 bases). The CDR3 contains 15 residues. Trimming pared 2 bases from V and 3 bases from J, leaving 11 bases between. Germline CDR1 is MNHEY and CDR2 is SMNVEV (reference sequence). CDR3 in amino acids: CASSLAGEFNQPQHF. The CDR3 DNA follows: TGTGCCAGCAGTTTAGCAGGGGAATTCAATCAGCCCCAGCATTTT.

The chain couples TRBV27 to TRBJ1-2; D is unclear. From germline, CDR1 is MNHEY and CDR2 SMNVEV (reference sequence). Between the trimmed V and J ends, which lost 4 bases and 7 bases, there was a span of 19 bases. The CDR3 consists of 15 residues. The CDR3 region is CASSSYPGRRAGYTF. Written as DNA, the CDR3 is TGTGCCAGCAGTTCCTACCCGGGAAGGCGGGCTGGCTACACCTTC.

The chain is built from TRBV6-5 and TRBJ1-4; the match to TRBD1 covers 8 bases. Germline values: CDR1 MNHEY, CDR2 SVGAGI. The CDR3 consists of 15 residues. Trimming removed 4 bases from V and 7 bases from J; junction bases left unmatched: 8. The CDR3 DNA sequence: TGTGCCAGCAGTTCCGGCAGGGGGCGCGGTGAAAAACTGTTTTTT. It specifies CASSSGRGRGEKLFF.

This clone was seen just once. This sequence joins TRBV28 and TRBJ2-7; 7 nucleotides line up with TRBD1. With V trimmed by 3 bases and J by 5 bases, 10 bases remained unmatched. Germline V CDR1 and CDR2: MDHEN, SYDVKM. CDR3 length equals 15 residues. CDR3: CASSLSTTGLNEQYF. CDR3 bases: TGTGCCAGCAGTTTGTCTACGACAGGGCTTAACGAGCAGTACTTC.

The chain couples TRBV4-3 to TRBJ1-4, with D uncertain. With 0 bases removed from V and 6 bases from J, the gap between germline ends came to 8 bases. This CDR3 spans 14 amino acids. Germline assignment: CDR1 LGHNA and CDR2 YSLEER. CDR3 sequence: CASSQDFTDEKLFF. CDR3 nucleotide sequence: TGCGCCAGCAGCCAAGATTTCACAGATGAAAAACTGTTTTTT.

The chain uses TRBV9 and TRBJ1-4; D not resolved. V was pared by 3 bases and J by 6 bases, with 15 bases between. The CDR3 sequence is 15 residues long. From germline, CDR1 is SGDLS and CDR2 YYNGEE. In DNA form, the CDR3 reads TGTGCCAGCAGCGCAACGGGCCGGGGAGATGAAAAACTGTTTTTT. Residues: CASSATGRGDEKLFF.

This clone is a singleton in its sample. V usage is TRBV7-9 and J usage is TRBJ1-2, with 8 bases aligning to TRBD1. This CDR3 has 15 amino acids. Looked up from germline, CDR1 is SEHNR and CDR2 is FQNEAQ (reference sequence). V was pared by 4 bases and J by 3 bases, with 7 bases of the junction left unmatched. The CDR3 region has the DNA TGTGCCAGCAGCTACCGGGGACAGGAGTACTATGGCTACACCTTC. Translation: CASSYRGQEYYGYTF.

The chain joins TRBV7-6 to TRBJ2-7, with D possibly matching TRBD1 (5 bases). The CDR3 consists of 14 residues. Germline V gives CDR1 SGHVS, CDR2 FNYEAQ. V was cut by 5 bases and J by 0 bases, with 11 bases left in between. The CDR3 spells CASSPEQDSYEQYF. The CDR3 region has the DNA TGTGCCAGCAGCCCAGAACAGGACTCCTACGAGCAGTACTTC.

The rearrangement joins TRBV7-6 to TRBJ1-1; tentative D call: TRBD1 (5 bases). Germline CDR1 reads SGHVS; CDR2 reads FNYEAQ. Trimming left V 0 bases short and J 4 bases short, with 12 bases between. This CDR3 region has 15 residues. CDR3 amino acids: CASSLAPGRSTEAFF. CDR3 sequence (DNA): TGTGCCAGCAGCTTAGCTCCAGGGAGGAGCACTGAAGCTTTCTTT. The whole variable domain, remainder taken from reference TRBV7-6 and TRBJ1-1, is GAGVSQSPRYKVTKRGQDVALRCDPISGHVSLYWYRQALGQGPEFLTYFNYEAQQDKSGLPNDRFSAERPEGSISTLTIQRTEQRDSAMYRCASSLAPGRSTEAFFGQGTRLTVV.

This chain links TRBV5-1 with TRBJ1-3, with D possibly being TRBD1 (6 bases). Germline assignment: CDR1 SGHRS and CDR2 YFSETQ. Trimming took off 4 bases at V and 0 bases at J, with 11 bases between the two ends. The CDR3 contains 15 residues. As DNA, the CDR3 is TGCGCCAGCAGCCCAACAGGGTCCTCTGGAAACACCATATATTTT. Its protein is CASSPTGSSGNTIYF.

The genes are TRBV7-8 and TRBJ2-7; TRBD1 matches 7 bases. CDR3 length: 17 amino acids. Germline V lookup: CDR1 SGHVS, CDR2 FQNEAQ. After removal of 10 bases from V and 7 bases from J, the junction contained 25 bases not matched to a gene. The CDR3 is CATNRDSLRDSNSEQYF. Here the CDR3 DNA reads TGTGCCACCAACCGGGACAGCCTCCGAGACTCTAATTCGGAGCAGTACTTC.

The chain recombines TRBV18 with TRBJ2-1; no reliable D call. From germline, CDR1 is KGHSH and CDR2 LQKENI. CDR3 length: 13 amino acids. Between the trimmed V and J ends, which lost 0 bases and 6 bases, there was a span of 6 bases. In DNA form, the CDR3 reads TGTGCCAGCTCACCACCGGCCCGCAATGAGCAGTTCTTC. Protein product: CASSPPARNEQFF.

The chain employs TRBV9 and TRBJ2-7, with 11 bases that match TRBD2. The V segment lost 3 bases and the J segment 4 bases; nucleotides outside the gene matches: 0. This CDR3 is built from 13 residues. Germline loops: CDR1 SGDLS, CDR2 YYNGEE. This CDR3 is CASSGTSGYEQYF. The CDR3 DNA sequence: TGTGCCAGCAGCGGGACTAGCGGGTACGAGCAGTACTTC.

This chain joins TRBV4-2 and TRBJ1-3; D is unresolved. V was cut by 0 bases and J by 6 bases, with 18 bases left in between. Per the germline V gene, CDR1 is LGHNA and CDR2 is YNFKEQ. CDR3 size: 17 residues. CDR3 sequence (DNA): TGTGCCAGCAGCCAAGATCTAGGTGGCCAGTGGGTAAACACCATATATTTT. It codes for CASSQDLGGQWVNTIYF.

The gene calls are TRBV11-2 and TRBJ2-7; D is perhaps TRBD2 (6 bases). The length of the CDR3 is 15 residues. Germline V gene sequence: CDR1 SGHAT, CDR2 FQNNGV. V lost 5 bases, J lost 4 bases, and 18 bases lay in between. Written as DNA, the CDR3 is TGTGCCAGCAGCGCTGAGCTAGCGTTACATTACGAGCAGTACTTC. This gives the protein CASSAELALHYEQYF.

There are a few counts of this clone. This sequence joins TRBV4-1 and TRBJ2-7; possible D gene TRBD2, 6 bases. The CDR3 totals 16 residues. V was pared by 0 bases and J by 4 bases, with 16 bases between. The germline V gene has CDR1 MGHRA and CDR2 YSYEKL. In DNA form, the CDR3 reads TGCGCCAGCAGCCAAGATCGGGATAGCGGAGATTACGAGCAGTACTTC. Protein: CASSQDRDSGDYEQYF.

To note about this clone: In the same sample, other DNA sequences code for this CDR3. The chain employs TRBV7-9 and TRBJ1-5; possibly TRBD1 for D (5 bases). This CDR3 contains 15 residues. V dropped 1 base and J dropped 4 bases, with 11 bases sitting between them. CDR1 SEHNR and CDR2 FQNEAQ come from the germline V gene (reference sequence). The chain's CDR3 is CASSLENQGNQPQHF. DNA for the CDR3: TGTGCCAGCAGCTTAGAGAATCAGGGTAATCAGCCCCAGCATTTT.

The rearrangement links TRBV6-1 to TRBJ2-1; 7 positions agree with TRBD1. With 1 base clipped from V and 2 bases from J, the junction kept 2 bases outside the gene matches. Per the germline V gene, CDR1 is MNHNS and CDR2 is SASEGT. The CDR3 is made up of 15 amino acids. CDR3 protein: CASSEETGAYNEQFF. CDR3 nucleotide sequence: TGTGCCAGCAGTGAAGAAACAGGGGCCTACAATGAGCAGTTCTTC.

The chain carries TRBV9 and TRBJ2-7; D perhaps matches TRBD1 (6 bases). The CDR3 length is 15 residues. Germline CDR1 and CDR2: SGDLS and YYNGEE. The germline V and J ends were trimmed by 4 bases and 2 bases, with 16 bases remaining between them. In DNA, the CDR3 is TGTGCCAGCAGCCCATCACGGACAGCAACCTACGAGCAGTACTTC. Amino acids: CASSPSRTATYEQYF.

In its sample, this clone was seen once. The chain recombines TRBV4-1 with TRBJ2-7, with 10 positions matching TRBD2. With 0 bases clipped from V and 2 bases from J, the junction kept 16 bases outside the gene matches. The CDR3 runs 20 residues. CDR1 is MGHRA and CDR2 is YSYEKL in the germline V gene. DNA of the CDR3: TGCGCCAGCAGCCAAGAACAACTGGGGGCTAGCGGGGGACACACCTACGAGCAGTACTTC. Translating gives CASSQEQLGASGGHTYEQYF.